This T cell receptor beta chain emerged from a study of response to subunit inactivated influenza vaccine. Trimming removed 4 bases from V and 9 bases from J, with 19 bases in between. The CDR3 totals 15 residues. Germline CDR1 is MGHRA and CDR2 is YSYEKL. TCRdb passed the RT-PCR reads through MiXCR, listing each CDR3 protein once. The profile covers some 500,000 distinct CDR3 sequences, with about an eighth appearing a single time and over 10% taken by the ten largest. Remarks on this clonotype: Its antigen remains unidentified.

Study-wide findings and caveats: The authors offered the suggestion that each seasonal influenza vaccination recruits few new T cells.

This sequence joins TRBV4-1 and TRBJ2-1; tentative D call: TRBD2 (6 bases). The origin of this receptor is a man aged 50 to 60 who received an inactivated influenza vaccine. The sequencing used PBMCs from blood, collected more than 35 days after vaccination. Here the CDR3 DNA reads TGCGCCAGCAGCCGGGAAGGAGGGTTAGATGGTGAGCAGTTCTTC. Its translation: CASSREGGLDGEQFF.